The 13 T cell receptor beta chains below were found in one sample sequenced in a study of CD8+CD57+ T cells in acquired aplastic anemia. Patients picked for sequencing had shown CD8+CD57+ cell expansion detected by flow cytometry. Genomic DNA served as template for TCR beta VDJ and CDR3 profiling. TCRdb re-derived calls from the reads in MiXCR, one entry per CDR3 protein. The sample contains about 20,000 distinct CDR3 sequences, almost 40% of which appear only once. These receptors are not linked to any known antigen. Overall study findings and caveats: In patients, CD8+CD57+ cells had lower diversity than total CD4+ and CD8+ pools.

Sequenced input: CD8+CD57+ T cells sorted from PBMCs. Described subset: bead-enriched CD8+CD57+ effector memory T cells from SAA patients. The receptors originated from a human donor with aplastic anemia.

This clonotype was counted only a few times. The CDR3 loop reads CSARVREETNTEAFF. DNA for the CDR3: TGCAGTGCTAGAGTTCGAGAGGAAACGAACACTGAAGCTTTCTTT. The chain carries TRBV20-1 and TRBJ1-1; D remains ambiguous. The CDR3 contains 15 residues. Germline assignment: CDR1 DFQATT and CDR2 SNEGSKA (reference sequence). V was trimmed by 1 base and J by 1 base, leaving 13 bases between them.

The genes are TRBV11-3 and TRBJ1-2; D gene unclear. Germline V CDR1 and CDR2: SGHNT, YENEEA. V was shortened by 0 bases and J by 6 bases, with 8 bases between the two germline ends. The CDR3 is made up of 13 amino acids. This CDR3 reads CASSLDAGHGYTF. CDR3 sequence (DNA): TGTGCCAGCAGCTTAGATGCCGGACATGGCTACACCTTC. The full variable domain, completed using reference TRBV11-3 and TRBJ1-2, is EAGVVQSPRYKIIEKKQPVAFWCNPISGHNTLYWYLQNLGQGPELLIRYENEEAVDDSQLPKDRFSAERLKGVDSTLKIQPAELGDSAVYLCASSLDAGHGYTFGSGTRLTVV.

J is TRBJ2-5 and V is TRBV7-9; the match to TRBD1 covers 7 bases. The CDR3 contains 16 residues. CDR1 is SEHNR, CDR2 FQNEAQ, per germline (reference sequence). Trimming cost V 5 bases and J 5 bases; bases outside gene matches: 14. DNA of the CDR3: TGTGCCAGCAGCCCTCAGACAGGGTATGACAGGGAGACCCAGTACTTC. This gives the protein CASSPQTGYDRETQYF.

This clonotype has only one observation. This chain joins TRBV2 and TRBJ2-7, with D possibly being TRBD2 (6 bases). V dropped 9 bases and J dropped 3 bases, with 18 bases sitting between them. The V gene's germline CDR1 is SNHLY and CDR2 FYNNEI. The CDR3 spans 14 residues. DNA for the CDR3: TGTGCCAGTCATCTCCGCGGGGAACTCTACGAGCAGTACTTC. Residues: CASHLRGELYEQYF.

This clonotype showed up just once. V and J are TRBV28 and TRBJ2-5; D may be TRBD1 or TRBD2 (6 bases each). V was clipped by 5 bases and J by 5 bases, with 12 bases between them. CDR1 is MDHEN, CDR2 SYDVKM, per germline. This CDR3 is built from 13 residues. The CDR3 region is CASSDLGGETQYF. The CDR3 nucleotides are TGTGCCAGCAGTGACCTAGGGGGGGAGACCCAGTACTTC.

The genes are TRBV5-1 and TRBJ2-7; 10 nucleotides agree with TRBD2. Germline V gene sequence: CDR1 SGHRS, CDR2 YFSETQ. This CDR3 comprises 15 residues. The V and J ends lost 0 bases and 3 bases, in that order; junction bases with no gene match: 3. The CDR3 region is CASSLGLAGVYEQYF. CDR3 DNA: TGCGCCAGCAGCTTGGGCCTAGCGGGGGTCTACGAGCAGTACTTC.

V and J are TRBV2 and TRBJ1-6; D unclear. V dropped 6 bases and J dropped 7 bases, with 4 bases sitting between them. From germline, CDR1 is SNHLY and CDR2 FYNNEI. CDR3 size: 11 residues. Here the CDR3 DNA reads TGTGCCAGCAGGGGGAATTCACCCCTCCACTTT. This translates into CASRGNSPLHF. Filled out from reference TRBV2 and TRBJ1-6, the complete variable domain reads EPEVTQTPSHQVTQMGQEVILRCVPISNHLYFYWYRQILGQKVEFLVSFYNNEISEKSEIFDDQFSVERPDGSNFTLKIRSTKLEDSAMYFCASRGNSPLHFGNGTRLTVT.

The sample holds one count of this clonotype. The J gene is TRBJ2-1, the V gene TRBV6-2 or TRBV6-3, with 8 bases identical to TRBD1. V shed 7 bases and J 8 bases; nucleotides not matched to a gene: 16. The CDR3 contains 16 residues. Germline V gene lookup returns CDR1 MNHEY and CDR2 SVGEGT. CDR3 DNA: TGTGCCAGCAACCTCCGGGGGCAGGGGGCAGGCCATGAGCAGTTCTTC. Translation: CASNLRGQGAGHEQFF.

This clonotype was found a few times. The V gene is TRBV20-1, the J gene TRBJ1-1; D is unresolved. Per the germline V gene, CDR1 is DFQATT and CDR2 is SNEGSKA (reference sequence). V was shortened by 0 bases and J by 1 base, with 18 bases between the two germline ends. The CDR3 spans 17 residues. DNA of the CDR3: TGCAGTGCTAGAGATTTTGTTCAAGACCTACCGAACACTGAAGCTTTCTTT. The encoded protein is CSARDFVQDLPNTEAFF.

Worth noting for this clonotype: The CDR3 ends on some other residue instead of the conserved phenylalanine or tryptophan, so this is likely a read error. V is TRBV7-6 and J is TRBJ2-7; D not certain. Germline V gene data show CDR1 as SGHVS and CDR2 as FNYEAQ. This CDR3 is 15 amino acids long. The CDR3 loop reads CASSLGQSVDYEQYL. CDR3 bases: TGCGCCAGCAGCTTGGGTCAGTCGGTGGATTACGAGCAGTACCTC.

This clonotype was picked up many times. CDR3 bases: TGTGCCAGCAGCTCCCCATCAGGGGGAGGCTACAATGAGCAGTTCTTC. It encodes CASSSPSGGGYNEQFF. The V and J genes are TRBV11-2 and TRBJ2-1, with D tentatively TRBD1 (7 bases). Germline V gene lookup returns CDR1 SGHAT and CDR2 FQNNGV. The V gene lost 4 bases and the J gene lost 3 bases, with 16 bases spanning the gap. The CDR3 is 16 amino acids.

This chain's CDR3 is CASSPDWGYGYTF. The CDR3 DNA reads as TGTGCCAGCAGTCCGGACTGGGGATATGGCTACACCTTC. The chain links TRBV12-3 or TRBV12-4 to TRBJ1-2; no clear D. The length of the CDR3 is 13 residues. Trimming stripped 5 bases from V and 5 bases from J, with 12 bases between.

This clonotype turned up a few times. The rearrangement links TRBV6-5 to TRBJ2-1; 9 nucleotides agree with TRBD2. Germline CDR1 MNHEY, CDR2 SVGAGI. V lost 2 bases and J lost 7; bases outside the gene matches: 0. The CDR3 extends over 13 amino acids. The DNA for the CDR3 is TGTGCCAGCAGTTACACTAGCGGGAATGAGCAGTTCTTC. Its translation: CASSYTSGNEQFF.